The 18 T cell receptor beta chains below come from one sample, sequenced in a study of tumor and adjacent non-tumor tissue in lung cancer. A modified ARM-PCR protocol with three rounds of nested PCR amplified TCRbeta. TCRdb re-called the multiplex PCR reads with MiXCR, one entry per CDR3 protein. The sample comprises roughly 81,000 distinct CDR3 sequences, around two thirds of which are singletons, and roughly 15% rests with the top ten. This sample's RNA came from whole unsorted tissue. Sequencing was performed on lung tumor tissue. These receptors were taken from a man between 65 and 80 years old with non-small cell lung cancer.

This chain links TRBV12-5 with TRBJ2-1, with D perhaps matching TRBD2 (7 bases). This CDR3 is built from 13 residues. Trimming took off 5 bases at V and 14 bases at J, with 19 bases between the two ends. Per germline, CDR1 LGHNT and CDR2 FRNRAP. DNA for the CDR3: TGTGCTAGTGGTAGAAGCAGGGAGGGGGAGAAGTTCTTC. Translation: CASGRSREGEKFF.

The chain combines TRBV28 with TRBJ1-3; D is undetermined. This CDR3 spans 10 amino acids. Between the trimmed V and J ends, which lost 7 bases and 6 bases, there was a span of 4 bases. Germline CDR1 is MDHEN and CDR2 is SYDVKM. The CDR3 DNA reads as TGTGCCAGCATAAAAAACACCATATATTTT. Amino acids: CASIKNTIYF. The full variable domain, rest sourced from reference TRBV28 and TRBJ1-3, is DVKVTQSSRYLVKRTGEKVFLECVQDMDHENMFWYRQDPGLGLRLIYFSYDVKMKEKGDIPEGYSVSREKKERFSLILESASTNQTSMYLCASIKNTIYFGEGSWLTVV.

The rearrangement links TRBV10-3 to TRBJ2-7; D is unclear. Trimming removed 1 base at V and 7 bases at J, with 14 bases between. CDR1 ENHRY and CDR2 SYGVKD come from the germline V gene. The CDR3 loop spans 14 amino acids. Here the CDR3 reads CAISEFWAVQEQYF. The CDR3 nucleotides read TGTGCCATCAGTGAGTTTTGGGCTGTTCAAGAGCAGTACTTC.

In this sample, this clonotype turned up many times. This CDR3 reads CASSEWVETQYF. In DNA form, the CDR3 reads TGCGCCAGCAGTGAGTGGGTGGAGACCCAGTACTTC. The chain couples TRBV10-2 to TRBJ2-5; D call uncertain. This CDR3 is built from 12 residues. Trimming left V 1 base short and J 5 bases short, with 5 bases between. Germline assignment: CDR1 WSHSY and CDR2 SAAADI.

This sequence joins TRBV6-1 and TRBJ2-7; 9 nucleotides line up with TRBD1. The CDR3 has 16 residues. The trim removed 8 bases at V and 3 bases at J, leaving 14 bases unmatched. Germline V gene sequence: CDR1 MNHNS, CDR2 SASEGT. The CDR3 protein is CASGNGTGLHNYEQYF. CDR3 bases: TGTGCCAGCGGGAATGGGACAGGGCTCCACAACTACGAGCAGTACTTC.

This clonotype appeared a few times. This clone may be a read error of a much larger clone one base away. The chain joins TRBV6-5 to TRBJ1-5; D gene ambiguous. This CDR3 comprises 13 residues. Germline CDR1 MNHEY, CDR2 SVGAGI. The CDR3 protein is CASRTNSNRPQHF. For the CDR3, the DNA is TGTGCCAGCAGGACCAATAGCAATCGGCCCCAGCATTTT.

Remarks on this clonotype: This is likely a read error, given that the CDR3 carries no conserved phenylalanine or tryptophan at its end. The chain links TRBV11-2 to TRBJ2-3; TRBD2 matches 12 bases. This CDR3 has 16 residues. Trimming at V came to 3 bases and at J to 4 bases, leaving 5 bases not matched to a gene. CDR1 SGHAT and CDR2 FQNNGV come from the germline V gene. The DNA of the CDR3 is TGTGCCAGCAGCTTTTCTAGCGGGAGGGTGGCAGATACGCAGTATCTT. This gives the protein CASSFSSGRVADTQYL.

The chain is built from TRBV12-3 or TRBV12-4 and TRBJ1-2; D unclear. The ends were cut back, 9 bases at V and 11 bases at J, with 25 bases in the middle. The CDR3 sequence is 14 residues long. The CDR3 loop reads CARSPRGGSRGYTF. The CDR3 DNA sequence: TGTGCCAGGAGTCCCCGAGGAGGGTCGCGTGGTTACACCTTC.

A note on this clonotype: Germline is not matched at one junction end, which may reflect a read error. This chain uses TRBV5-4 with TRBJ1-1, with 7 bases lining up with TRBD1. Looked up from germline, CDR1 is SGHNT and CDR2 is YYREEE (reference sequence). This CDR3 is built from 13 residues. The chain's CDR3 is CVSSSAGGTEAFF. DNA for the CDR3: TGTGTCAGCAGCTCGGCAGGGGGGACTGAAGCTTTCTTT.

Note on this clonotype: Compared with germline, one end of the junction differs, possibly owing to a read error. The V and J genes are TRBV6-5 and TRBJ1-5; 7 nucleotides match TRBD1. Per the germline V gene, CDR1 is MNHEY and CDR2 is SVGAGI. This CDR3 comprises 16 residues. In DNA, the CDR3 is TGTGCCAGCAGACCGAGACAGGGACATAGCAATCAGCCCCAACATTTT. Its translation is CASRPRQGHSNQPQHF.

The rearrangement uses TRBV5-5 and TRBJ2-2; perhaps D is TRBD1 or TRBD2 (6 bases each). The CDR3 spans 18 residues. Between the trimmed V and J ends, which lost 4 bases and 7 bases, there was a span of 26 bases. Germline CDR1 and CDR2: SGHKS and YYEKEE (reference sequence). CDR3 DNA: TGTGCCAGCAGCCCTAAAGGGCTAGGGGGGACCCAACTCGGGGAGCTGTTTTTT. Its translation is CASSPKGLGGTQLGELFF.

On this clonotype: A clone one base away is much larger, so this may be a read error. The V call is TRBV11-2, the J call TRBJ2-6; 7 nucleotides match TRBD1. Germline-derived CDR1 and CDR2 are SGHAT and FQNNGV. CDR3 size: 15 residues. The CDR3 here is CAGSSQGAGANVLTF. In DNA form, the CDR3 reads TGTGCCGGCAGCTCTCAGGGGGCTGGGGCCAACGTCCTGACTTTC.

Comments on this clonotype: This may be a read error: a much more frequent sequence differs by one nucleotide. This chain joins TRBV20-1 and TRBJ2-7; D unresolved. Germline CDR1 is DFQATT and CDR2 is SNEGSKA (reference sequence). This CDR3 contains 13 residues. V was clipped by 3 bases and J by 9 bases, with 18 bases between them. The CDR3 region is CSASNIGKTRQYF. In DNA, the CDR3 is TGCAGTGCTAGCAACATAGGGAAGACGAGGCAGTACTTC.

Points on this clonotype: Given a much more abundant clone one base away, this may be a read error. This chain joins TRBV6-5 and TRBJ1-2, with D perhaps matching TRBD1 (5 bases). This CDR3 region has 12 residues. V was shortened by 9 bases and J by 8 bases, with 16 bases between the two germline ends. The germline V gene encodes CDR1 MNHEY and CDR2 SVGAGI. The CDR3 region has the DNA TGTGCCAGTAGGACGGACACGGCAGGCTACACCTTC. Its translation: CASRTDTAGYTF.

Concerning this clonotype: A junction end diverges from the germline sequence, so it may reflect a read error. V and J are TRBV11-2 and TRBJ2-5; 15 bases line up with TRBD2. Per the germline V gene, CDR1 is SGHAT and CDR2 is FQNNGV. This CDR3 region has 20 residues. The CDR3 sequence: CASSLVFGLAGGGIQETQNF. For the CDR3, the DNA is TGTGCCAGCAGCTTGGTGTTCGGACTAGCGGGGGGGGGGATCCAAGAGACCCAGAACTTC.

A remark on this clonotype: Possible read error: a much larger clone is one base away. The chain combines TRBV12-3 or TRBV12-4 with TRBJ2-4, with TRBD1 as a possible D gene (5 bases). CDR3 length: 15 residues. The CDR3, as DNA: TGTGCCAGCAGGTCGACAGTAACAGCCAATAACATTCAGTACTTC. It encodes CASRSTVTANNIQYF.

This clonotype was counted many times. The chain employs TRBV29-1 and TRBJ2-1, with 8 bases identical to TRBD1. The CDR3 loop spans 14 amino acids. Trimming removed 5 bases from V and 7 bases from J; junction bases left unmatched: 10. From germline, CDR1 is SQVTM and CDR2 ANQGSEA. CDR3 bases: TGCAGCGTTAATGGACAGGGAGTGACGAATGAGCAGTTCTTC. It yields the protein CSVNGQGVTNEQFF.

A note on this clonotype: At one boundary the junction diverges from the germline segment, which might be a read error. The V gene is TRBV6-6, the J gene TRBJ1-3; D perhaps matches TRBD1 (6 bases). The CDR3 has 17 residues. Germline V gene sequence: CDR1 MNHNY, CDR2 SVGAGI (reference sequence). CDR3 in DNA: TGTGCCAGCAGTTACTTCTCCGGGGGCGCGGGTGGAAACGCCATATATTTT. Translating it yields CASSYFSGGAGGNAIYF.